The 23 T cell receptor beta chains given below trace back to one sample, sequenced in a study of monozygotic twins with inflammatory bowel disease. TCRdb re-analyzed the 5' RACE reads; it lists each CDR3 protein once, without DNA. This sample contains around 97,000 distinct CDR3 sequences. The sample comprised blood. The source of these receptors is a human donor with ulcerative colitis or Crohn's disease, or a healthy co-twin of an affected twin (not recorded which).

The chain combines TRBV6-1 with TRBJ2-3; TCRdb lists TRBD2, though no DNA is available to test this call. Germline loops: CDR1 MNHNS, CDR2 SASEGT. The CDR3 loop spans 17 amino acids. CDR3 residues: CASSDRRGRGDTDTQYF.

The CDR3 sequence is CASSGQTTEAFF. The rearrangement uses TRBV5-4 and TRBJ1-1; absent DNA, TCRdb's TRBD1 call cannot be checked. Per germline, CDR1 SGHNT and CDR2 YYREEE (reference sequence). The CDR3 contains 12 residues.

The chain recombines TRBV3-1 with TRBJ2-1; TCRdb calls TRBD2, which cannot be checked without DNA. The length of the CDR3 is 17 residues. Germline V gene data show CDR1 as LGHDT and CDR2 as YNNKEL (reference sequence). CDR3 sequence: CASKGLAGTKPAVEQFF.

The chain combines TRBV27 with TRBJ2-3; the TRBD1 assignment by TCRdb is unverifiable without DNA. In germline, CDR1 is MNHEY, CDR2 SMNVEV (reference sequence). This CDR3 contains 14 residues. The CDR3 here is CASSFRGFADTQYF.

The chain recombines TRBV5-1 with TRBJ1-1; TCRdb's assignment of TRBD1 cannot be checked, as there is no DNA. Germline assignment: CDR1 SGHRS and CDR2 YFSETQ. The CDR3 extends over 13 amino acids. The CDR3 spells CASTGQFPWEAFF.

V is TRBV5-1 and J is TRBJ1-6. The CDR3 contains 16 residues. Germline V CDR1 and CDR2: SGHRS, YFSETQ. The chain's CDR3 is CASSSHKDGLFSPLHF.

The rearrangement joins TRBV28 to TRBJ2-1; TCRdb's D call of TRBD1 is untestable without DNA. Germline loops: CDR1 MDHEN, CDR2 SYDVKM. This CDR3 is built from 15 residues. This CDR3 reads CASSSQGRGYNEQFF. The variable domain in full, completed from reference TRBV28 and TRBJ2-1, reads DVKVTQSSRYLVKRTGEKVFLECVQDMDHENMFWYRQDPGLGLRLIYFSYDVKMKEKGDIPEGYSVSREKKERFSLILESASTNQTSMYLCASSSQGRGYNEQFFGPGTRLTVL.

The chain is built from TRBV9 and TRBJ2-1; the TCRdb D gene call, TRBD2, has no DNA to confirm it. CDR1 is SGDLS and CDR2 is YYNGEE in the germline V gene. The CDR3 sequence is 14 residues long. CDR3: CASSFSGGANEQFF.

This rearrangement joins TRBV7-2 to TRBJ2-1; the D call of TRBD1 rests on TCRdb alone, since no DNA is present to check it. The CDR3 has 15 residues. The germline gives CDR1 SGHTA, CDR2 FQGNSA. CDR3 sequence reads: CASSLARGLTGEQFF.

This sequence joins TRBV29-1 and TRBJ2-1; TCRdb's D gene call, TRBD1, goes unchecked for lack of DNA. This CDR3 contains 14 residues. Germline V gene lookup returns CDR1 SQVTM and CDR2 ANQGSEA. The CDR3 sequence is CSVSRDAGINEQFF.

The chain links TRBV7-9 to TRBJ2-3; without DNA, the TCRdb call of TRBD1 cannot be checked. This CDR3 has 15 amino acids. CDR1 SEHNR and CDR2 FQNEAQ come from the germline V gene (reference sequence). Here the CDR3 reads CASSDPGTSTDTQYF.

This chain connects TRBV6-2 or TRBV6-3 to TRBJ2-1; TCRdb reports TRBD1, a call that lacks DNA to check it against. This CDR3 comprises 15 residues. The germline CDR1 and CDR2 sequences are MNHEY and SVGEGT. The CDR3 sequence is CASTGSPFPYNEQFF.

The rearrangement links TRBV29-1 to TRBJ2-3; as DNA is missing, the TRBD1 call by TCRdb cannot be tested. This CDR3 is built from 16 residues. Germline values: CDR1 SQVTM, CDR2 ANQGSEA. The CDR3 protein is CSVGGDPDRGTDTQYF.

The rearrangement joins TRBV7-2 to TRBJ1-5; the D call of TRBD1 rests on TCRdb alone, since no DNA is present to check it. The CDR3 runs 15 residues. Germline CDR1 is SGHTA and CDR2 is FQGNSA. CDR3: CASRRTGGTNQPQHF. The full variable domain, rest sourced from reference TRBV7-2 and TRBJ1-5, is GAGVSQSPSNKVTEKGKDVELRCDPISGHTALYWYRQSLGQGLEFLIYFQGNSAPDKSGLPSDRFSAERTGGSVSTLTIQRTQQEDSAVYLCASRRTGGTNQPQHFGDGTRLSIL.

The chain recombines TRBV12-3 or TRBV12-4 with TRBJ2-1. This CDR3 region has 14 residues. The CDR3 loop reads CASSLSGPYNEQFF.

CDR3 sequence reads: CASSLGDSWSSNQPQHF. This sequence joins TRBV12-3 or TRBV12-4 and TRBJ1-5. The CDR3 has 17 residues.

The chain has TRBV27 and TRBJ2-3; TCRdb indicates TRBD1, and absent DNA this call remains unverified. From germline, CDR1 is MNHEY and CDR2 SMNVEV (reference sequence). This CDR3 comprises 18 residues. CDR3 residues: CASSPNPRGVPSTDTQYF.

The CDR3 protein is CASSPASDTQYF. The chain combines TRBV7-9 with TRBJ2-3. CDR3 size: 12 residues. In germline, CDR1 is SEHNR, CDR2 FQNEAQ (reference sequence). Combining the CDR3 with reference TRBV7-9 and TRBJ2-3 gives the whole variable domain DTGVSQNPRHKITKRGQNVTFRCDPISEHNRLYWYRQTLGQGPEFLTYFQNEAQLEKSRLLSDRFSAERPKGSFSTLEIQRTEQGDSAMYLCASSPASDTQYFGPGTRLTVL.

The chain carries TRBV6-2 or TRBV6-3 and TRBJ1-4. The CDR3 consists of 12 residues. Germline assignment: CDR1 MNHEY and CDR2 SVGEGT. This CDR3 reads CASNEAMKKLFF.

The chain uses TRBV7-9 and TRBJ2-2. The CDR3 has 15 amino acids. Germline CDR1 SEHNR, CDR2 FQNEAQ (reference sequence). The CDR3 here is CASSLRMINTGELFF.

V usage is TRBV7-9 and J usage is TRBJ1-4. The length of the CDR3 is 15 residues. Germline CDR1 SEHNR, CDR2 FQNEAQ (reference sequence). The CDR3 reads CASSLAETLNEKLFF.

The genes are TRBV5-1 and TRBJ2-7; checking the TCRdb D call of TRBD1 is not possible without DNA. This CDR3 has 14 residues. CDR1 and CDR2 (germline): SGHRS, YFSETQ. CDR3 sequence reads: CASSLVPGTYEQYF.

J is TRBJ2-7 and V is TRBV6-5; absent DNA, TCRdb's TRBD2 call cannot be checked. The germline CDR1 and CDR2 sequences are MNHEY and SVGAGI. The CDR3 covers 15 residues. The chain's CDR3 is CASSYEGGSSYEQYF.